This is a list of T cell receptor beta chains from one sample in a study of blood T cell repertoires in COVID-19. The data were produced by immunoSEQ multiplex PCR, yet TCRdb's version contains in-frame clones alone and is incomplete. The sample has roughly 70,000 clones, 70% to 90% seen once. The material sequenced was peripheral blood. All receptors come from a man in his 70s with active COVID-19. The CDR3 runs from the conserved cysteine through the conserved F or W. Each record gives: clone size, J gene, V gene, D gene, CDR3 protein, CDR3 DNA. A D gene is named only where the DNA matches it firmly. For some rows the clone size is stated as once, few or many, or as a class when expanded; others skip it.

size: -
J: TRBJ1-6
V: TRBV3-1/TRBV3-2
D: TRBD1
CDR3: CASSQVAQGDSPLHF
DNA: TGTGCCAGCAGCCAAGTCGCGCAGGGGGATTCACCCCTCCACTTT

size: -
J: TRBJ2-1
V: TRBV7-2
D: TRBD2
CDR3: CASSQRTSGGYNEQFF
DNA: TGTGCCAGCAGCCAAAGGACTAGCGGGGGCTACAATGAGCAGTTCTTC

size: -
J: TRBJ2-1
V: TRBV5-5
D: -
CDR3: CASSLAGGRQFF
DNA: TGTGCCAGCAGCTTGGCAGGGGGGAGGCAGTTCTTC

size: -
J: TRBJ2-2
V: TRBV6-6
D: TRBD2
CDR3: CASKLAGEGTGELFF
DNA: TGTGCCAGCAAACTAGCGGGAGAGGGTACCGGGGAGCTGTTTTTT

size: -
J: TRBJ2-7
V: TRBV27
D: TRBD1
CDR3: CASRTGIVTPYEQYF
DNA: TGTGCCAGCAGGACAGGGATCGTTACCCCCTACGAGCAGTACTTC

size: few
J: TRBJ2-7
V: TRBV18
D: -
CDR3: CASSPEAGAYEQYF
DNA: TGTGCCAGCTCACCAGAAGCAGGCGCCTACGAGCAGTACTTC

size: -
J: TRBJ2-1
V: TRBV6-5
D: -
CDR3: CATTRGSSYNEQFF
DNA: TGTGCCACCACACGGGGGAGCTCCTACAATGAGCAGTTCTTC

size: -
J: TRBJ1-5
V: TRBV7-3
D: TRBD1
CDR3: CASSSGQEAQPQHF
DNA: TGTGCCAGCAGCTCCGGACAGGAGGCTCAGCCCCAGCATTTT

size: -
J: TRBJ2-3
V: TRBV3-1/TRBV3-2
D: TRBD2
CDR3: CASSPRLAGGTDTQYF
DNA: TGTGCCAGCAGCCCCCGACTAGCGGGAGGCACAGATACGCAGTATTTT

size: -
J: TRBJ2-7
V: TRBV21-1
D: -
CDR3: CASSKLDSSTYEQYF
DNA: TGTGCCAGCAGCAAATTGGACTCCTCCACCTACGAGCAGTACTTC

size: -
J: TRBJ2-7
V: TRBV2
D: TRBD2
CDR3: CASGGLAGYEQYF
DNA: TGTGCCAGCGGGGGACTAGCGGGCTACGAGCAGTACTTC